This TCR beta chain was found in a study of blood T cell repertoires in COVID-19. Study context: Samples came from the United States, Italy and Spain, spanning acute and convalescent COVID-19.

V dropped 5 bases and J dropped 3; count of bases not matched to a gene: 6. CDR3 length: 14 residues. Germline-derived CDR1 and CDR2 are LNHNV and YYDKDF (reference sequence). Original methodology: From reference gene primer amplification, estimates of nucleated cell counts were derived. Profiled with immunoSEQ multiplex PCR; TCRdb holds only in-frame clones, not every one. That table supplies the V and J calls and clone size; D and trimming were determined from the DNA. The data contain hundreds of thousands of clones, roughly 90% of them singletons. Participants, roughly 18 to 89 years old, spanned around 26 US areas.

V gene TRBV15 combines with J gene TRBJ2-7; 8 bases are a match to TRBD1. Sequenced: PBMCs or T cells enriched from blood (not recorded which). The sequence came from a woman aged 45 to 65 who had been exposed to COVID-19. The CDR3 here is CATSVGTGGYEQYF. The CDR3 DNA follows: TGTGCCACCAGCGTCGGGACAGGCGGCTACGAGCAGTACTTC.